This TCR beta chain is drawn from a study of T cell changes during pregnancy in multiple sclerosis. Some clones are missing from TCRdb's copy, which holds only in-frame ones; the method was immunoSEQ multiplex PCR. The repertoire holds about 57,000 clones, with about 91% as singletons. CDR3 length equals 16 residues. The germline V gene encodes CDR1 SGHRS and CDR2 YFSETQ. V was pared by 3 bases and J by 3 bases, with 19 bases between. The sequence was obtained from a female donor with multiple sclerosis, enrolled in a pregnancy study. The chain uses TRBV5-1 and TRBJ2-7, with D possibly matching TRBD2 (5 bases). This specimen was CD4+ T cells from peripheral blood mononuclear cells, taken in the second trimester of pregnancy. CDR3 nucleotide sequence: TGCGCCAGCAGCTCCCTATGGGGTACAGCGGACTACGAGCAGTACTTC. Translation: CASSSLWGTADYEQYF.